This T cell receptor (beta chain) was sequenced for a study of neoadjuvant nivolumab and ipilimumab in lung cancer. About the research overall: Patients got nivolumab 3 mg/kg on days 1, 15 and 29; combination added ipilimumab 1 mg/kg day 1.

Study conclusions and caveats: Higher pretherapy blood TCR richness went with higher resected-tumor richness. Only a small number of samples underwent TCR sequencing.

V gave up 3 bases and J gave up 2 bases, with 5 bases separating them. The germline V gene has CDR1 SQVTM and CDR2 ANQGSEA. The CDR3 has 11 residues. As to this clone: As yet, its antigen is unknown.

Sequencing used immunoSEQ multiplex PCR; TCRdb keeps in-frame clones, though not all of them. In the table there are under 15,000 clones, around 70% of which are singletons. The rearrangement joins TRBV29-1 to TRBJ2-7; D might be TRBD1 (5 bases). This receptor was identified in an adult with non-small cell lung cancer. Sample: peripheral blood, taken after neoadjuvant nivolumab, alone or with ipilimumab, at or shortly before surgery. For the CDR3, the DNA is TGCAGCGTTGAGACAGCCTACGAGCAGTACTTC. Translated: CSVETAYEQYF.